Each of the 5 T cell receptor beta chains below was sequenced from the same sample in a study of CD8+ T cells in alopecia areata. cDNA serving as the sequencing template came from extracted, reverse transcribed RNA. The table came from immunoSEQ multiplex PCR; TCRdb's copy has only in-frame clones and leaves some out. The sample consists of around 5,600 clones, 55% to 65% of them appearing once. Treatment specified: oral pan-JAK inhibitor, 5-10 mg twice daily. From alopecia areata patients, lesional scalp punch biopsies and peripheral blood were collected. Sample: skin, taken at roughly week 30, from a patient treated with tofacitinib. The receptors stem from a human donor with alopecia areata.

By share of the sample, this clone is medium-sized (0.01 to 0.1%). Other DNA sequences in the same sample also yield this CDR3. The CDR3 nucleotides are TGTGCCAGTAGTAAGGGGGACACTGAAGCTTTCTTT. Translating it yields CASSKGDTEAFF. The chain recombines TRBV19 with TRBJ1-1, with D possibly TRBD1 on 6 matching bases. The germline gives CDR1 LNHDA, CDR2 SQIVND (reference sequence). The CDR3 loop spans 12 amino acids. Trimming took off 4 bases at V and 3 bases at J, with 6 bases between the two ends.

This rearrangement joins TRBV9 to TRBJ2-5; tentative D call: TRBD2 (5 bases). The DNA matches TRBJ2-7 better at its end, which makes the J call doubtful. CDR1 SGDLS and CDR2 YYNGEE come from the germline V gene. This CDR3 region has 15 residues. The CDR3 nucleotides read TGTGCCAGCAGCGGCTGGCGGGCAGGCTCCTACGAGCAGTACTTC. Translating gives CASSGWRAGSYEQYF.

This sequence joins TRBV10-1 and TRBJ2-2; tentative D call: TRBD2 (5 bases). Germline CDR1 reads WNHNN; CDR2 reads SYGVQD (reference sequence). The CDR3 runs 16 residues. V was shortened by 3 bases and J by 1 base, with 12 bases between the two germline ends. The chain's CDR3 is CASSEGYGVNTGELFF. The CDR3 nucleotides are TGCGCCAGCAGTGAAGGTTACGGGGTGAACACCGGGGAGCTGTTTTTT.

The table lists this clone with a few counts. This chain links TRBV7-8 with TRBJ1-4; D remains unclear. With 5 bases removed from V and 1 base from J, the gap between germline ends came to 11 bases. The CDR3 runs to 15 residues. CDR1 is SGHVS and CDR2 is FQNEAQ in the germline V gene. The CDR3 loop is CASSLEWGTNEKLFF. The CDR3 DNA is TGTGCCAGCAGCCTAGAGTGGGGAACTAATGAAAAACTGTTTTTT.

This rearrangement joins TRBV7-3 to TRBJ2-3; 12 positions match TRBD2. Per germline, CDR1 SGHTA and CDR2 FQGTGA. This CDR3 spans 17 amino acids. Trimming took 5 bases from V and 1 from J; bases not matched to a gene: 7. CDR3: CASSTGLAGPRTDTQYF. The CDR3 nucleotides are TGTGCCAGCAGCACAGGACTAGCGGGACCCCGCACAGATACGCAGTATTTT.